A selection of T cell receptor beta chains follows, all from one sample in a study of technical replicates of blood from four donors. The method was immunoSEQ multiplex PCR; TCRdb's version includes in-frame clones alone and lacks a portion of them. The repertoire consists of tens of thousands of clones, with over 75% occurring once and the leading ten covering 4.6%. The sample comprised PBMCs. These receptors originate from a human donor in good health. Some clones in this sample may be carry-over from other donors' samples. CDR3s include the opening cysteine and the closing phenylalanine or tryptophan. Each record gives: CDR3 DNA, CDR3 protein, clone size, J gene, V gene, D gene. D genes are given only for firm matches. The listing skips clone size in some rows; elsewhere it reads once, few, many or a size class.

TGTGCCAGCAGCTTAGCTGGGGCAAACTCCTACGAGCAGTACTTC CASSLAGANSYEQYF NA TRBJ2-7 TRBV11-2 NA
TGTGCCAGCAGTGACCCTAAAACCACAGCCTACAATGAGCAGTTCTTC CASSDPKTTAYNEQFF few TRBJ2-1 TRBV2 NA
TGTGCCAGCTCGCCGGCATGGTCGGCAGATCAGGGGGTACTAGCCAAAAACATTCAGTACTTC CASSPAWSADQGVLAKNIQYF NA TRBJ2-4 TRBV18 TRBD1
TGTGCCAGCAGTGGGGGCTCCTCTGGGGCCAACGTCCTGACTTTC CASSGGSSGANVLTF NA TRBJ2-6 TRBV6-1 NA
TGTGCCAGCAGGGGGGGAGTTAGCGGGGTATACGAGCAGTACTTC CASRGGVSGVYEQYF NA TRBJ2-7 TRBV6-1 TRBD2
TGTGCCAGGACCGACCACCACGGAGGGACCTCATGGAACTACACCTTC CARTDHHGGTSWNYTF NA TRBJ1-2 TRBV19 NA
TGTGCCAGCAGCTCTCCACTGTACGGGGACAGAGTCTACGAGCAGTACTTC CASSSPLYGDRVYEQYF NA TRBJ2-7 TRBV11-2 TRBD1
TGTGCCTGGAGTATGGACAGGGGGTTATACGAGCAGTACTTC CAWSMDRGLYEQYF NA TRBJ2-7 TRBV30 TRBD1
TGTGCCAGCAGCCAATGGACTACCTCAGATACGCAGTATTTT CASSQWTTSDTQYF NA TRBJ2-3 TRBV4-2 NA
TGTGCCAGCAGCTTCGGGGGACAGGTCTCTGGAAACACCATATATTTT CASSFGGQVSGNTIYF NA TRBJ1-3 TRBV5-4 TRBD1
TGTGCCAGCCGCCGTAGCGGGCCCCATAGCACAGATACGCAGTATTTT CASRRSGPHSTDTQYF NA TRBJ2-3 TRBV7-9 TRBD2
TGCGCCAGCAGCCAAGTTCCCCCCGCAGGCACCTATAATTCACCCCTCCACTTT CASSQVPPAGTYNSPLHF NA TRBJ1-6 TRBV4-3 NA
TGTGCCAGCAGCAGTCGCAGGGGGTTCACCGGGGAGCTGTTTTTT CASSSRRGFTGELFF NA TRBJ2-2 TRBV7-2 TRBD1
TGCGCCAGCAGCTTGAGTTTAGCGGGGGGGCTTCAAGAGACCCAGTACTTC CASSLSLAGGLQETQYF NA TRBJ2-5 TRBV5-1 TRBD2
TGCGCCAGCAGCTTGGCCGGACTCCCCTACGAGCAGTACTTC CASSLAGLPYEQYF many TRBJ2-7 TRBV5-1 NA
TGCGCCAGCAGCTTGTCGTCAGGGATGAACACTGAAGCTTTCTTT CASSLSSGMNTEAFF NA TRBJ1-1 TRBV5-1 NA
TGTGCCACCAGCAGAGGGGGACAGGGGTTAGCATGGAATCAGCCCCAGCATTTT CATSRGGQGLAWNQPQHF NA TRBJ1-5 TRBV15 TRBD1
TGTGCCAGCAGTCAGGGGTCAAGGGGCGGTGAAAAACTGTTTTTT CASSQGSRGGEKLFF NA TRBJ1-4 TRBV7-9 NA
TGTGCCAGTAGCCCAGCCGGGCAGGGGCGAGGCTACACCTTC CASSPAGQGRGYTF NA TRBJ1-2 TRBV19 NA
TGTGCTAGTGGTCCCAGACTAGCGGGTTTCTACGAGCAGTACTTC CASGPRLAGFYEQYF NA TRBJ2-7 TRBV12-5 TRBD2
TGTGCCAGCAGCTTAGTTCCGGGGGGCTGGGAGCAGTTCTTC CASSLVPGGWEQFF NA TRBJ2-1 TRBV11-2 NA
TGTGCTAGTGGTTTGGTACTGGGGGGGGGCAGTTATGAGCAGTTCTTC CASGLVLGGGSYEQFF NA TRBJ2-1 TRBV12-5 NA
TGTGCCAGCTCTCCTGGACAGGTGAACACTGAAGCTTTCTTT CASSPGQVNTEAFF NA TRBJ1-1 TRBV18 TRBD1
TGCGCCAGCAGCTTGGAAGGGGGGGTAGGCAACATTCAGTACTTC CASSLEGGVGNIQYF NA TRBJ2-4 TRBV5-1 NA
TGCGCCACCCCCACGGGTAATCAGCCCCAGCATTTT CATPTGNQPQHF NA TRBJ1-5 TRBV10-1 NA
TGTGCCAGCAGTGACTACAGGGTCGGGGCCAACGTCCTGACTTTC CASSDYRVGANVLTF NA TRBJ2-6 TRBV25-1 NA
TGCGCCAGCAGCCAAGATAGCGGGCAGACAAAAAACACCATATATTTT CASSQDSGQTKNTIYF few TRBJ1-3 TRBV4-3 NA
TGTGCCTGTGGGATAACGCGGAACAGGGGTTACACTGAAGCTTTCTTT CACGITRNRGYTEAFF NA TRBJ1-1 TRBV21-1 NA
TGTGCCAGCAGGGCGGACATACTGAACACTGAAGCTTTCTTT CASRADILNTEAFF NA TRBJ1-1 TRBV2 NA
TGTGCCAGCAGGACGGGATCTGCGTATACGCAGTATTTT CASRTGSAYTQYF NA TRBJ2-3 TRBV7-2 NA
TGTGCCAGCAGCCCGCCCCCCCCGAGCTCCTACGAGCAGTACTTC CASSPPPPSSYEQYF once TRBJ2-7 TRBV7-6 NA